A selection of T cell receptor beta chains follows, all from one sample in a study of blood T cell repertoires in COVID-19. Repertoires were generated with immunoSEQ multiplex PCR, while TCRdb's copy carries only in-frame clones and drops some. The sample records about 190,000 clones, 88% being singletons. The sample taken for sequencing was peripheral blood. Receptors were obtained from a human donor in a cohort sampled during active COVID-19. Each CDR3 is given with its conserved first and last residue. Fields, in order: D gene, clone size, J gene, V gene, CDR3 DNA, CDR3 protein. A D gene is named only where the DNA matches it firmly. Size values are once, few and many counts, or a class for expanded clones, and some rows have none.

NA,NA,TRBJ2-3,TRBV19,TGTGCCAGTAGTATAGGCGGAGAGGGCGGAGATACGCAGTATTTT,CASSIGGEGGDTQYF
NA,NA,TRBJ1-4,TRBV4-3,TGCGCCAGCAGCCAAGTGTCTGCAACTAATGAAAAACTGTTTTTT,CASSQVSATNEKLFF
NA,NA,TRBJ1-2,TRBV6-5,TGTGCCAGCACTCCCTTTGGGGGGAGGTCCTATGGCTACACCTTC,CASTPFGGRSYGYTF
NA,NA,TRBJ1-1,TRBV7-8,TGTGCCAGCAGCTCCCAGATTAACACTGAAGCTTTCTTT,CASSSQINTEAFF
NA,once,TRBJ1-1,TRBV5-4,TGTGCCAGCAGCTTGGCCGGGATGGCTGAAGCTTTCTTT,CASSLAGMAEAFF
TRBD2,NA,TRBJ2-7,TRBV5-1,TGCGCCAGCAGCTTGGAAATAGCGGGAGAACAGTACTTC,CASSLEIAGEQYF
TRBD2,NA,TRBJ2-7,TRBV7-9,TGTGCCAGCAGAGGGGGGACTAGCGGGAGGGATGAGCAGTACTTC,CASRGGTSGRDEQYF
TRBD1,NA,TRBJ1-1,TRBV2,TGTGCCAGCAGGGACGGGACAGCCCCGAACACTGAAGCTTTCTTT,CASRDGTAPNTEAFF
TRBD2,few,TRBJ2-5,TRBV3-1/TRBV3-2,TGTGCCAGCAGCCCGACCCAGCGGGGACAAGAGACCCAGTACTTC,CASSPTQRGQETQYF
TRBD2,NA,TRBJ2-3,TRBV30,TGTGCCTGGAGTCCGCGGACTAGCGGGAGCACAGATACGCAGTATTTT,CAWSPRTSGSTDTQYF
TRBD2,NA,TRBJ2-3,TRBV4-2,TGTGCCAGCAGCCAAGATCGAGCGGGAGCCAGAGATACGCAGTATTTT,CASSQDRAGARDTQYF
TRBD2,NA,TRBJ2-2,TRBV6-2/TRBV6-3,TGTGCCAGCAGCCGGACTAGCGGGAGCCCCGGGGAGCTGTTTTTT,CASSRTSGSPGELFF
NA,NA,TRBJ1-5,TRBV2,TGTGCCAGCTCTGACAGGAACAATCAGCCCCAGCATTTT,CASSDRNNQPQHF
NA,NA,TRBJ1-1,TRBV5-1,TGCGCCAGCAGCTTGGCGTGGGGGGGCACTGAAGCTTTCTTT,CASSLAWGGTEAFF
TRBD2,NA,TRBJ2-1,TRBV6-5,TGTGCCAGCAGCCGAAGGGAGGGAGATGAGCAGTTCTTC,CASSRREGDEQFF
NA,NA,TRBJ2-2,TRBV7-6,TGTGCCAGCAGCTTATTACGACAGGAAAACACCGGGGAGCTGTTTTTT,CASSLLRQENTGELFF
TRBD1,NA,TRBJ2-1,TRBV27,TGTGCCAGCAGTTTATGGGGACAGTCCAATGAGCAGTTCTTC,CASSLWGQSNEQFF
NA,NA,TRBJ2-7,TRBV5-1,TGCGCCAGCAGCCCTCCGGGACAACACTACGAGCAGTACTTC,CASSPPGQHYEQYF
TRBD2,NA,TRBJ2-1,TRBV27,TGTGCCAGCAGTTTATCTCGGGCCGGGACTAGCGGGTCGTATGAGCAGTTCTTC,CASSLSRAGTSGSYEQFF
NA,NA,TRBJ1-1,TRBV9,TGTGCCAGCAGCTCCTGGGGCAGCACTGAAGCTTTCTTT,CASSSWGSTEAFF
TRBD1,NA,TRBJ2-4,TRBV29-1,TGCAGCGTTAGCAGGGGGTACATTCAGTACTTC,CSVSRGYIQYF
NA,once,TRBJ1-1,TRBV28,TGTGCCAGCAGTTTGGACTCAAGGGCCGGGCAAGCTTTCTTT,CASSLDSRAGQAFF
TRBD2,once,TRBJ2-7,TRBV4-2,TGTGCCAGCAGCCAAGTTATTAGCGGGAGAGGTGACGAGCAGTACTTC,CASSQVISGRGDEQYF
NA,NA,TRBJ2-1,TRBV18,TGTGCCAGCTCACTCGTAGGAGATGAGCAGTTCTTC,CASSLVGDEQFF
NA,NA,TRBJ1-4,TRBV28,TGTGCCAGCAGCCTCTCTTTAGGCCGCCCCAGGGGTGAAAAACTGTTTTTT,CASSLSLGRPRGEKLFF
NA,few,TRBJ2-1,TRBV5-8,TGTGCCAGCAGCTTGGCAGGGAACAACAATGAGCAGTTCTTC,CASSLAGNNNEQFF
TRBD1,NA,TRBJ2-7,TRBV11-2,TGTGCCAGCAGCTTACCGTCGACCAGGGGGTCCTACGAGCAGTACTTC,CASSLPSTRGSYEQYF
TRBD2,NA,TRBJ2-7,TRBV7-2,TGTGCCAGCAGCTTAGCGCTAGCGGAGTACTACGAGCAGTACTTC,CASSLALAEYYEQYF
NA,NA,TRBJ2-7,TRBV18,TGTGCCAGCTCACCGGACACCCGGTGGTCGGACGAGCAGTACTTC,CASSPDTRWSDEQYF
TRBD1,NA,TRBJ1-1,TRBV7-8,TGTGCCAGCAGCCGAGGGACAGGGAACACTGAAGCTTTCTTT,CASSRGTGNTEAFF
NA,few,TRBJ1-3,TRBV19,TGTGCCAGTAGTATTCTGGGCGCTGGAGGAAACACCATATATTTT,CASSILGAGGNTIYF
TRBD1,NA,TRBJ2-5,TRBV9,TGTGCCAGCAGCATGGGGACAGGGGTAGGGCAAGAGACCCAGTACTTC,CASSMGTGVGQETQYF
NA,NA,TRBJ2-7,TRBV4-3,TGCGCCAGCAGCCCCGACTCGGACTCCTACGAGCAGTACTTC,CASSPDSDSYEQYF
TRBD1,NA,TRBJ2-2,TRBV6-4,TGTGCCAGCAGTGACCGTACAGGGGGAGCCGGGGAGCTGTTTTTT,CASSDRTGGAGELFF
NA,NA,TRBJ2-6,TRBV7-9,TGTGCCAGCAGCTTAATCCTGGCGGTAAGGGCCAACGTCCTGACTTTC,CASSLILAVRANVLTF
TRBD2,NA,TRBJ2-3,TRBV27,TGTGCCAGCAGTTTAGCGGGAGGAACAGATACGCAGTATTTT,CASSLAGGTDTQYF
TRBD1,NA,TRBJ2-7,TRBV4-3,TGCGCCAGCAGCCAAACCGGGACAGAGCCCTACGAGCAGTACTTC,CASSQTGTEPYEQYF
NA,NA,TRBJ2-1,TRBV4-3,TGCGCCAGCAGCCAAGATAGGGGGTCCTACAATGAGCAGTTCTTC,CASSQDRGSYNEQFF
TRBD2,NA,TRBJ2-1,TRBV27,TGTGCCAGCAGTTCGGGACTAGCGGATGAGCAGTTCTTC,CASSSGLADEQFF
NA,NA,TRBJ2-7,TRBV11-2,TGTGCCAGCAGCTTAGAATTTAGTGAACCCTACGAGCAGTACTTC,CASSLEFSEPYEQYF
TRBD1,NA,TRBJ1-2,TRBV7-9,TGTGCCAGCAGCCCTCGACAGGGGTGGTATGGCTACACCTTC,CASSPRQGWYGYTF
NA,NA,TRBJ1-6,TRBV5-6,TGTGCCAGCAGCTTGGGAGGGCGTCCGGATAATTCACCCCTCCACTTT,CASSLGGRPDNSPLHF
NA,NA,TRBJ2-1,TRBV19,TGTGCCAGTAGTATATCAGGGAATGGGTACAATGAGCAGTTCTTC,CASSISGNGYNEQFF
TRBD2,NA,TRBJ2-1,TRBV18,TGTGCCAGCTCACCTGGGACTAGCGGGAGGGGGCCAGAGTTCTTC,CASSPGTSGRGPEFF
NA,NA,TRBJ2-2,TRBV3-1/TRBV3-2,TGTGCCAGCAGCCAAGTTACATCCGGGGAGCTGTTTTTT,CASSQVTSGELFF
NA,NA,TRBJ2-7,TRBV30,TGTGCCTGGAGTGTCGGGGGAAAGGGATACGAGCAGTACTTC,CAWSVGGKGYEQYF
TRBD2,NA,TRBJ2-1,TRBV6-2/TRBV6-3,TGTGCCAGCAGTGCGGGAGGGCCCCCGCCCTACAATGAGCAGTTCTTC,CASSAGGPPPYNEQFF
NA,NA,TRBJ2-1,TRBV24-1,TGTGCCACCAGTGAACGTGACTACCCTGCGGATGAGCAGTTCTTC,CATSERDYPADEQFF